The 32 T cell receptor beta chains listed next were all sequenced from one sample in a study of response to subunit inactivated influenza vaccine. TCRdb used MiXCR to reprocess the RT-PCR reads, holding one entry per CDR3 protein. Among 290,000 or so distinct CDR3 sequences listed, roughly 20% were seen once. This specimen was PBMCs from blood, taken about 19 months after vaccination. The source is a man between 50 and 69 years old who received an inactivated influenza vaccine.

The J gene is TRBJ2-1, the V gene TRBV28; D may be TRBD2 (5 bases). CDR1 is MDHEN and CDR2 is SYDVKM in the germline V gene. Deletions cut 5 bases from V and 2 bases from J, with 16 bases between. The CDR3 runs 16 residues. The CDR3 reads CASSLRLTTPYNEQFF. As DNA, the CDR3 is TGTGCCAGCAGTCTCCGACTGACTACCCCCTACAATGAGCAGTTCTTC.

This clonotype was found a few times. J is TRBJ1-3 and V is TRBV7-9, with D uncertain. V was cut by 5 bases and J by 5 bases, with 19 bases left in between. Germline V lookup: CDR1 SEHNR, CDR2 FQNEAQ (reference sequence). The CDR3 loop spans 16 amino acids. CDR3 region: CASSPKQRLARNTIYF. In DNA, the CDR3 is TGTGCCAGCAGCCCGAAACAGAGGCTGGCCCGAAACACCATATATTTT.

J is TRBJ2-1 and V is TRBV30; 11 bases map to TRBD2. Germline-derived CDR1 and CDR2 are GTSNPN and SVGIG (reference sequence). The CDR3 sequence is 17 residues long. Trimming cost V 1 base and J 2 bases; bases outside gene matches: 7. CDR3 region: CAWSGGSGGAAYNEQFF. The CDR3 region has the DNA TGTGCCTGGAGTGGTGGTAGCGGGGGGGCGGCCTACAATGAGCAGTTCTTC.

This clonotype has only a few counts. V and J are TRBV28 and TRBJ2-5; 8 bases line up with TRBD1. The CDR3 contains 14 residues. Germline-derived CDR1 and CDR2 are MDHEN and SYDVKM. Germline trimming cut 6 bases from V and 2 bases from J; bases unmatched to any gene: 5. The CDR3 loop is CASRIGQGQETQYF. The CDR3 DNA follows: TGTGCCAGCAGAATAGGACAGGGACAAGAGACCCAGTACTTC.

In its sample, this clonotype was seen many times. The V call is TRBV7-2, the J call TRBJ1-1, with D possibly TRBD1 on 5 matching bases. Germline CDR1 and CDR2: SGHTA and FQGNSA. Trimming left V 2 bases short and J 5 bases short, with 12 bases between. The CDR3 covers 14 residues. The CDR3 nucleotides read TGTGCCAGCAGCTTAAGTAGGGGTGGAACTGAAGCTTTCTTT. This translates into CASSLSRGGTEAFF.

The chain couples TRBV29-1 to TRBJ1-2; 8 bases align to TRBD1. J lost 6 bases, V lost 0 bases, and 6 bases had no gene match. In germline, CDR1 is SQVTM, CDR2 ANQGSEA. This CDR3 comprises 14 residues. The CDR3 DNA is TGCAGCGTTGAAGAAGTCCAGGGGGCGGATGGCTACACCTTC. Encoded protein: CSVEEVQGADGYTF. Filled out from reference TRBV29-1 and TRBJ1-2, the complete variable domain reads SAVISQKPSRDICQRGTSLTIQCQVDSQVTMMFWYRQQPGQSLTLIATANQGSEATYESGFVIDKFPISRPNLTFSTLTVSNMSPEDSSIYLCSVEEVQGADGYTFGSGTRLTVV.

This clonotype was detected only a few times. The rearrangement joins TRBV6-2 or TRBV6-3 to TRBJ2-7; D not certain. Germline loops: CDR1 MNHEY, CDR2 SVGEGT. Trimming removed 2 bases at V and 2 bases at J, with 7 bases between. CDR3 length: 13 residues. The CDR3 here is CASSYGTTYEQYF. In nucleotides, the CDR3 is TGTGCCAGCAGTTACGGCACGACCTACGAGCAGTACTTC.

The J gene is TRBJ2-1, the V gene TRBV29-1, with TRBD2 matching 9 bases. Germline CDR1 and CDR2: SQVTM and ANQGSEA. The CDR3 length is 13 residues. V shed 6 bases, J shed 7 bases, and the junction held 7 bases outside the gene matches. CDR3 sequence reads: CSVRTSANNEQFF. The DNA for the CDR3 is TGCAGCGTGAGGACTAGCGCAAATAATGAGCAGTTCTTC.

This clonotype has ten or more counts. The chain joins TRBV13 to TRBJ1-4; D is undetermined. With 1 base removed from V and 6 bases from J, the gap between germline ends came to 9 bases. The CDR3 consists of 14 residues. The germline V gene has CDR1 PRHDT and CDR2 FYEKMQ (reference sequence). The DNA for the CDR3 is TGTGCCAGCAGCTTAGAGGGTGGCGATGAAAAACTGTTTTTT. Amino acids: CASSLEGGDEKLFF. Using reference TRBV13 and TRBJ1-4 for the parts outside the CDR3, the full variable domain is AAGVIQSPRHLIKEKRETATLKCYPIPRHDTVYWYQQGPGQDPQFLISFYEKMQSDKGSIPDRFSAQQFSDYHSELNMSSLELGDSALYFCASSLEGGDEKLFFGSGTQLSVL.

V gene TRBV7-9 combines with J gene TRBJ2-7, with TRBD2 identical over 10 bases. The V gene's germline CDR1 is SEHNR and CDR2 FQNEAQ (reference sequence). V was pared by 5 bases and J by 2 bases, with 6 bases of the junction left unmatched. CDR3 size: 15 residues. This chain's CDR3 is CASSTALAGAYEQYF. In DNA, the CDR3 is TGTGCCAGCAGCACCGCTCTAGCGGGGGCCTACGAGCAGTACTTC.

V and J are TRBV19 and TRBJ1-2; 12 nucleotides align to TRBD1. Germline V CDR1 and CDR2: LNHDA, SQIVND (reference sequence). The CDR3 covers 16 residues. J was trimmed by 4 bases and V by 5 bases; bases with no gene match: 8. The CDR3 sequence: CASSPRDRGRVYGYTF. The CDR3 region has the DNA TGTGCCAGTAGTCCCCGGGACAGGGGGCGCGTCTATGGCTACACCTTC.

This clonotype came up a few times. The CDR3 coding sequence is TGTGCCAGCAGCCACCCAAAGGGGACCCAGCATTTT. Protein product: CASSHPKGTQHF. The rearrangement uses TRBV3-1 and TRBJ1-5, with TRBD1 as a possible D gene (5 bases). This CDR3 region has 12 residues. The germline CDR1 and CDR2 sequences are LGHDT and YNNKEL (reference sequence). The V and J ends lost 3 bases and 11 bases respectively, with 11 bases between them.

The chain uses TRBV6-5 and TRBJ1-5, with 7 bases aligning to TRBD1. The CDR3 is 15 amino acids. V lost 4 bases and J lost 4; bases outside the gene matches: 7. Germline V gene data show CDR1 as MNHEY and CDR2 as SVGAGI. CDR3 protein: CASSSGVQGNQPQHF. The CDR3 nucleotides are TGTGCCAGCAGTTCGGGGGTACAGGGGAATCAGCCCCAGCATTTT.

This clonotype was detected many times. V is TRBV4-2 and J is TRBJ1-4; no clear D gene. V shed 4 bases and J shed 0 bases, with 9 bases lying between them. The CDR3 is 15 residues long. Germline values: CDR1 LGHNA, CDR2 YNFKEQ. The CDR3 region is CASSRASATNEKLFF. DNA for the CDR3: TGTGCCAGCAGCCGGGCCTCCGCAACTAATGAAAAACTGTTTTTT.

The V and J genes are TRBV7-6 and TRBJ2-2, with D maybe TRBD1 (6 bases). CDR3 length: 16 residues. V was trimmed by 3 bases and J by 3 bases, leaving 14 bases between them. Germline V CDR1 and CDR2: SGHVS, FNYEAQ. The DNA of the CDR3 is TGTGCCAGCAGCTTTCACAGGGAAGGTGACACCGGGGAGCTGTTTTTT. Protein sequence: CASSFHREGDTGELFF.

In its sample, this clonotype was seen a few times. This chain joins TRBV28 and TRBJ2-6; D gene unclear. The ends were cut back, 5 bases at V and 0 bases at J, with 11 bases in the middle. Germline CDR1 and CDR2: MDHEN and SYDVKM. This CDR3 comprises 16 residues. DNA of the CDR3: TGTGCCAGCAGTGACCCCCGCTACTCTGGGGCCAACGTCCTGACTTTC. It yields the protein CASSDPRYSGANVLTF.

This clonotype was counted a few times. The chain has TRBV29-1 and TRBJ2-5; 9 bases are shared with TRBD1. Germline V gene data show CDR1 as SQVTM and CDR2 as ANQGSEA. J was trimmed by 9 bases and V by 3 bases; bases with no gene match: 11. The CDR3 has 14 residues. CDR3 loop: CSVDPGTGYSAQYF. In DNA, the CDR3 is TGCAGCGTTGATCCCGGGACAGGGTATTCGGCCCAGTACTTC. The entire variable domain, with the rest obtained from reference TRBV29-1 and TRBJ2-5, is as follows: SAVISQKPSRDICQRGTSLTIQCQVDSQVTMMFWYRQQPGQSLTLIATANQGSEATYESGFVIDKFPISRPNLTFSTLTVSNMSPEDSSIYLCSVDPGTGYSAQYFGPGTRLLVL.

CDR3 sequence (DNA): TGTGCCAGCAGCTTGAGTACGGACTATGGCTACACCTTC. It encodes CASSLSTDYGYTF. The V gene is TRBV5-6, the J gene TRBJ1-2, with no clear D. Germline CDR1 and CDR2: SGHDT and YYEEEE. The V gene lost 1 base and the J gene lost 3 bases, with 7 bases spanning the gap. This CDR3 contains 13 residues.

The J gene is TRBJ1-1, the V gene TRBV6-5, with no clear D. CDR3 length equals 15 residues. The V gene's germline CDR1 is MNHEY and CDR2 SVGAGI. V lost 0 bases and J 5 bases, leaving 13 bases between the germline ends. DNA of the CDR3: TGTGCCAGCAGTTACTCGAAGTGGGCGGGTACTGAAGCTTTCTTT. Translation: CASSYSKWAGTEAFF.

This clonotype was picked up many times. This chain links TRBV6-1 with TRBJ1-2, with D perhaps matching TRBD1 (5 bases). The germline V gene encodes CDR1 MNHNS and CDR2 SASEGT. CDR3 length: 16 residues. Trimming stripped 5 bases from V and 7 bases from J, with 23 bases between. CDR3: CASSRNSQSWGGGYTF. CDR3 nucleotides: TGTGCCAGCAGTCGAAACAGCCAATCTTGGGGGGGTGGCTACACCTTC.

The chain recombines TRBV9 with TRBJ1-1; 9 nucleotides match TRBD1. CDR3 length: 18 residues. V trimming: 2 bases; J trimming: 6 bases; junction bases outside the gene matches: 17. Germline CDR1 SGDLS, CDR2 YYNGEE. The CDR3 nucleotides are TGTGCCAGCAGCGTTTCTATTTGGGACAGGGCTGGTGACGCTGAAGCTTTCTTT. It translates to CASSVSIWDRAGDAEAFF.

This clonotype occurred a few times. The chain links TRBV29-1 to TRBJ1-1; TRBD1 might be the D (6 bases). Trimming stripped 6 bases from V and 1 base from J, with 15 bases between. This CDR3 has 14 residues. Germline V gene lookup returns CDR1 SQVTM and CDR2 ANQGSEA. CDR3 protein: CSVEPGHPNTEAFF. The CDR3 region has the DNA TGCAGCGTGGAACCGGGACACCCGAACACTGAAGCTTTCTTT.

The chain couples TRBV7-8 to TRBJ2-3; TRBD1 might be the D (6 bases). The CDR3 is 16 residues long. Deletions cut 4 bases from V and 2 bases from J, with 16 bases between. Germline V gives CDR1 SGHVS, CDR2 FQNEAQ. CDR3 protein: CASSSRNRDITDTQYF. DNA of the CDR3: TGTGCCAGCAGCTCTCGCAACAGGGACATCACAGATACGCAGTATTTT.

The CDR3 region is CASSHSDRGNTGELFF. CDR3 sequence (DNA): TGCGCCAGCAGCCATTCGGACAGGGGGAACACCGGGGAGCTGTTTTTT. The chain joins TRBV4-3 to TRBJ2-2; 9 nucleotides match TRBD1. V was pared by 3 bases and J by 1 base, with 3 bases of the junction left unmatched. There are 16 residues in the CDR3. Germline loops: CDR1 LGHNA, CDR2 YSLEER.

V gene TRBV4-3 combines with J gene TRBJ1-3, with no clear D. Trimming left V 1 base short and J 5 bases short, with 6 bases between. The CDR3 has 13 residues. Per the germline V gene, CDR1 is LGHNA and CDR2 is YSLEER. The CDR3 coding sequence is TGCGCCAGCAGCCAAGTCCCAAGAAACACCATATATTTT. Translated, it gives CASSQVPRNTIYF.

This chain joins TRBV6-4 and TRBJ1-5; no clear D gene. Trimming took 4 bases from V and 6 from J, leaving 10 bases between them. The CDR3 extends over 13 amino acids. Germline V gene data show CDR1 as MRHNA and CDR2 as SNTAGT. This CDR3 reads CASSVEAAQPQHF. The CDR3 DNA reads as TGTGCCAGCAGTGTGGAAGCGGCTCAGCCCCAGCATTTT.

This clonotype was observed a handful of times. V and J are TRBV19 and TRBJ1-6; 8 positions agree with TRBD1. This CDR3 spans 15 amino acids. Per germline, CDR1 LNHDA and CDR2 SQIVND (reference sequence). The ends lost 6 bases at V and 7 bases at J; junction bases unmatched: 8. The CDR3 bases are TGTGCCAGTAGCAAGGAGGGACAGGAAAATTCACCCCTCCACTTT. Translated, it gives CASSKEGQENSPLHF. Variable domain in full (rest from reference TRBV19 and TRBJ1-6): DGGITQSPKYLFRKEGQNVTLSCEQNLNHDAMYWYRQDPGQGLRLIYYSQIVNDFQKGDIAEGYSVSREKKESFPLTVTSAQKNPTAFYLCASSKEGQENSPLHFGNGTRLTVT.

This clonotype was seen more than once but under ten times. The CDR3 spells CASSLRNTVNNSPLHF. The CDR3 coding sequence is TGTGCCAGCAGTTTACGTAATACCGTGAATAATTCACCCCTCCACTTT. The genes are TRBV27 and TRBJ1-6; unclear D gene. CDR3 size: 16 residues. Germline-derived CDR1 and CDR2 are MNHEY and SMNVEV (reference sequence). V lost 2 bases and J 5 bases, leaving 13 bases between the germline ends.

The chain is built from TRBV4-3 and TRBJ2-3; 11 bases line up with TRBD1. The CDR3 is 16 amino acids. With 3 bases clipped from V and 6 bases from J, the junction kept 8 bases outside the gene matches. Germline assignment: CDR1 LGHNA and CDR2 YSLEER. The CDR3 region is CASSHTGTGGPDTQYF. The CDR3 nucleotides read TGCGCCAGCAGCCATACCGGGACAGGGGGTCCTGATACGCAGTATTTT.

This chain joins TRBV5-1 and TRBJ2-5; 9 bases are a match to TRBD2. V lost 4 bases to trimming and J lost 2 bases; unmatched junction nucleotides: 9. From germline, CDR1 is SGHRS and CDR2 YFSETQ. The CDR3 spans 16 residues. The CDR3 DNA sequence: TGCGCCAGCAGCAAACCAGTAGCGGGGGTACAAGAGACCCAGTACTTC. Translating gives CASSKPVAGVQETQYF.

This rearrangement joins TRBV12-3 or TRBV12-4 to TRBJ2-2, with D perhaps matching TRBD1 (5 bases). This CDR3 is 13 amino acids long. V was shortened by 4 bases and J by 7 bases, with 10 bases between the two germline ends. The chain's CDR3 is CASSSQGGGELFF. Here the CDR3 DNA reads TGTGCCAGCAGTTCCCAGGGTGGCGGGGAGCTGTTTTTT.

The chain links TRBV15 to TRBJ2-3, with D possibly TRBD1 on 5 matching bases. The CDR3 spans 15 residues. CDR1 and CDR2 (germline): LNHNV, YYDKDF (reference sequence). Deletions cut 0 bases from V and 2 bases from J, with 9 bases between. The CDR3 loop is CATSRDRGPTDTQYF. The DNA of the CDR3 is TGTGCCACCAGCAGAGATAGGGGCCCCACAGATACGCAGTATTTT. Drawing the rest from reference TRBV15 and TRBJ2-3, the complete variable domain is DAMVIQNPRYQVTQFGKPVTLSCSQTLNHNVMYWYQQKSSQAPKLLFHYYDKDFNNEADTPDNFQSRRPNTSFCFLDIRSPGLGDTAMYLCATSRDRGPTDTQYFGPGTRLTVL.